Below are 28 T cell receptor beta chains sequenced from a single sample in a study of siplizumab effects on memory and regulatory T cells. Clones were read by immunoSEQ multiplex PCR, and TCRdb kept only the in-frame ones, dropping some. The table records about 56,000 clones, 95% to 98% of them present only once. The sequencing sample was made of naive CD8+ T cells sorted from blood. The receptors were sampled from a human donor in good health.

The V gene is TRBV29-1, the J gene TRBJ2-5, with 8 positions matching TRBD2. The J call could be wrong; TRBJ2-7 is a better fit for the DNA end. The CDR3 covers 13 residues. The germline V gene has CDR1 SQVTM and CDR2 ANQGSEA. CDR3 bases: TGCAGCGTAGCCGGGACTAGTTCTGGCGAGCAGTACTTC. Translated, it gives CSVAGTSSGEQYF.

V is TRBV19 and J is TRBJ2-7; D is possibly TRBD1 (5 bases). V shed 5 bases and J shed 4 bases, with 12 bases lying between them. The CDR3 consists of 13 residues. Germline CDR1 LNHDA, CDR2 SQIVND (reference sequence). The CDR3 here is CASSPRVPYEQYF. CDR3 coding DNA: TGTGCCAGTAGTCCCAGGGTCCCATACGAGCAGTACTTC.

J is TRBJ1-5 and V is TRBV6-1, with TRBD1 matching 10 bases. V shed 5 bases, J shed 4 bases, and the junction held 5 bases outside the gene matches. CDR1 and CDR2 from the germline V gene are MNHNS and SASEGT. The CDR3 has 15 residues. Written as DNA, the CDR3 is TGTGCCAGCAGTTGGGGACAGGGGCTAAATCAGCCCCAGCATTTT. This sequence encodes CASSWGQGLNQPQHF.

The rearrangement joins TRBV28 to TRBJ1-4; D call uncertain. Germline CDR1 MDHEN, CDR2 SYDVKM. The V gene lost 5 bases and the J gene lost 5 bases, with 15 bases spanning the gap. CDR3 size: 15 residues. The CDR3 coding sequence is TGTGCCAGCAGTCCCCTAACAGCTACGAATGAAAAACTGTTTTTT. Protein product: CASSPLTATNEKLFF.

CDR3 nucleotide sequence: TGTGCCAGCAGACATAACACTGAAGCTTTCTTT. Translating it yields CASRHNTEAFF. This chain connects TRBV28 to TRBJ1-1, with D unresolved. The CDR3 loop spans 11 amino acids. Germline CDR1 is MDHEN and CDR2 is SYDVKM. The V end was cut by 6 bases, the J end by 2 bases, with 4 bases between.

This chain joins TRBV11-2 and TRBJ2-7; the match to TRBD1 covers 10 bases. Germline-derived CDR1 and CDR2 are SGHAT and FQNNGV. Trimming removed 5 bases from V and 4 bases from J; junction bases left unmatched: 5. The CDR3 runs 14 residues. The CDR3 nucleotides read TGTGCCAGCAGCCCTCCGGGACAGGGGTACGAGCAGTACTTC. The encoded protein is CASSPPGQGYEQYF.

The CDR3 DNA reads as TGCGCCAGCAGCCCGGGCCCCCCGGGACAGGGGGCTATGGGGGAGCAGTACTTC. Translated, it gives CASSPGPPGQGAMGEQYF. The chain joins TRBV4-1 to TRBJ2-7; 12 bases agree with TRBD1. There are 18 residues in the CDR3. Trimming cost V 4 bases and J 7 bases; bases outside gene matches: 17. The germline gives CDR1 MGHRA, CDR2 YSYEKL.

The V and J genes are TRBV6-1 and TRBJ2-1, with D possibly matching TRBD1 (6 bases). This CDR3 is built from 12 residues. V shed 6 bases and J shed 6 bases, with 9 bases lying between them. Germline loops: CDR1 MNHNS, CDR2 SASEGT. The CDR3 nucleotides are TGTGCCAGCAGGGACAGTGTCAATGAGCAGTTCTTC. This sequence encodes CASRDSVNEQFF.

The chain couples TRBV7-9 to TRBJ2-2, with D perhaps matching TRBD1 (6 bases). This CDR3 contains 16 residues. Germline CDR1 is SEHNR and CDR2 is FQNEAQ (reference sequence). Trimming removed 5 bases from V and 2 bases from J, with 15 bases in between. The CDR3 loop is CASSQNEGQNTGELFF. In DNA form, the CDR3 reads TGTGCCAGCAGCCAGAATGAGGGACAAAACACCGGGGAGCTGTTTTTT.

The rearrangement joins TRBV6-5 to TRBJ2-5; D is perhaps TRBD2 (6 bases). The CDR3 sequence is 12 residues long. Trimming left V 5 bases short and J 5 bases short, with 9 bases between. The germline CDR1 and CDR2 sequences are MNHEY and SVGAGI. CDR3 protein: CASSPGGETQYF. The CDR3 nucleotides are TGTGCCAGCAGTCCCGGAGGGGAGACCCAGTACTTC.

The rearrangement links TRBV6-1 to TRBJ2-1; 7 nucleotides line up with TRBD2. The CDR3 contains 16 residues. In germline, CDR1 is MNHNS, CDR2 SASEGT. Germline trimming cut 4 bases from V and 2 bases from J; bases unmatched to any gene: 8. In DNA form, the CDR3 reads TGTGCCAGCAGTGCCTTGGAGGGAGGGCCCTACAATGAGCAGTTCTTC. Protein product: CASSALEGGPYNEQFF.

The CDR3 spells CASRDLAKNIQYF. The DNA of the CDR3 is TGCGCCAGCCGGGACCTAGCCAAAAACATTCAGTACTTC. The J gene is TRBJ2-4, the V gene TRBV5-1; D may match TRBD1 or TRBD2 (5 bases each). This CDR3 is 13 amino acids long. Germline V gives CDR1 SGHRS, CDR2 YFSETQ. Trimming pared 7 bases from V and 0 bases from J, leaving 8 bases between. The full variable domain, its missing parts supplied by reference TRBV5-1 and TRBJ2-4, is KAGVTQTPRYLIKTRGQQVTLSCSPISGHRSVSWYQQTPGQGLQFLFEYFSETQRNKGNFPGRFSGRQFSNSRSEMNVSTLELGDSALYLCASRDLAKNIQYFGAGTRLSVL.

The rearrangement links TRBV27 to TRBJ2-2; a possible D gene is TRBD2 (5 bases). The ends were cut back, 10 bases at V and 8 bases at J, with 17 bases in the middle. The germline gives CDR1 MNHEY, CDR2 SMNVEV (reference sequence). The CDR3 has 13 amino acids. The CDR3 DNA reads as TGTGCCATCCAACATAGCGTTTCAGGGGAGCTGTTTTTT. Its translation is CAIQHSVSGELFF.

This rearrangement joins TRBV23-1 to TRBJ2-7, with a tentative D call TRBD2 (5 bases). TRBV23-1 is an ORF, with its function uncertain. The CDR3 is made up of 13 amino acids. Trimming removed 7 bases at V and 6 bases at J, with 16 bases between. The CDR3 sequence: CASNGNYPTEQYF. CDR3 coding DNA: TGCGCCAGCAACGGGAACTACCCAACCGAGCAGTACTTC.

This sequence joins TRBV5-6 and TRBJ2-2; D is ambiguous. The CDR3 loop spans 14 amino acids. CDR1 is SGHDT and CDR2 is YYEEEE in the germline V gene. Trimming pared 4 bases from V and 9 bases from J, leaving 16 bases between. The CDR3 bases are TGTGCCAGCAGCCCCTTCGGTGGGTACCGGGAGCTGTTTTTT. The encoded protein is CASSPFGGYRELFF.

The chain employs TRBV13 and TRBJ2-7, with 9 bases matching TRBD2. Trimming at V came to 6 bases and at J to 2 bases, leaving 5 bases not matched to a gene. The length of the CDR3 is 14 residues. Per germline, CDR1 PRHDT and CDR2 FYEKMQ (reference sequence). CDR3 residues: CASRTGTSPYEQYF. CDR3 in DNA: TGTGCCAGCAGGACCGGGACTAGCCCCTACGAGCAGTACTTC.

The rearrangement joins TRBV27 to TRBJ2-3; TRBD2 matches at 8 bases. This CDR3 has 13 residues. J lost 6 bases, V lost 11 bases, and 10 bases had no gene match. Germline V gene sequence: CDR1 MNHEY, CDR2 SMNVEV (reference sequence). The CDR3 coding sequence is TGTGCCTGTAGCGGGGCCTTAGGGGATACGCAGTATTTT. Encoded protein: CACSGALGDTQYF.

This chain links TRBV28 with TRBJ2-1; 10 positions agree with TRBD1. Germline V gene lookup returns CDR1 MDHEN and CDR2 SYDVKM. The CDR3 has 16 residues. The J segment lost 8 bases and the V segment lost 7 bases, leaving 14 bases of the junction unmatched. In nucleotides, the CDR3 is TGTGCCAGCAACGTCCTCGGGACAGGGGCCTTAGATGAGCAGTTCTTC. Protein product: CASNVLGTGALDEQFF.

This sequence joins TRBV5-8 and TRBJ2-3; TRBD1 might be the D (5 bases). This CDR3 comprises 15 residues. Germline V gene sequence: CDR1 SGHTS, CDR2 YDEGEE. Deletions cut 4 bases from V and 4 bases from J, with 16 bases between. Written as DNA, the CDR3 is TGTGCCAGCAGCCCCCGGGCCCCAGGGTCAGATACGCAGTATTTT. Residues: CASSPRAPGSDTQYF.

This clone occurred once. The rearrangement joins TRBV2 to TRBJ2-2; a possible D gene is TRBD1 (5 bases). The CDR3 runs 14 residues. V lost 4 bases to trimming and J lost 2 bases, with 8 bases between them. Germline V lookup: CDR1 SNHLY, CDR2 FYNNEI. The chain's CDR3 is CASSGTKNTGELFF. CDR3 coding DNA: TGTGCCAGCAGTGGGACAAAAAACACCGGGGAGCTGTTTTTT.

This clone appeared a single time. V gene TRBV6-1 combines with J gene TRBJ2-7; D ambiguous. Deletions cut 10 bases from V and 6 bases from J, with 16 bases between. CDR3 length: 12 residues. Germline V gene data show CDR1 as MNHNS and CDR2 as SASEGT. The CDR3 sequence: CATIDDYREQYF. The CDR3 DNA reads TGTGCCACTATAGATGATTACCGCGAGCAGTACTTC.

This chain uses TRBV5-1 with TRBJ2-7; 7 bases align to TRBD2. V dropped 2 bases and J dropped 1; count of bases not matched to a gene: 6. The CDR3 covers 15 residues. Germline lookup yields CDR1 SGHRS and CDR2 YFSETQ. The CDR3 spells CASSLRQGGSYEQYF. The DNA of the CDR3 is TGCGCCAGCAGCTTAAGGCAGGGAGGGTCCTACGAGCAGTACTTC.

The V call is TRBV29-1, the J call TRBJ2-1; D gene ambiguous. Germline CDR1 is SQVTM and CDR2 is ANQGSEA. The CDR3 is 11 residues long. Trimming cost V 4 bases and J 6 bases, with 7 bases left between them. The CDR3 reads CSVGQFNEQFF. As DNA, the CDR3 is TGCAGCGTTGGGCAGTTCAATGAGCAGTTCTTC.

The J gene is TRBJ2-1, the V gene TRBV30; D remains ambiguous. Germline CDR1 and CDR2: GTSNPN and SVGIG (reference sequence). V shed 0 bases and J shed 7 bases, with 4 bases lying between them. The CDR3 sequence is 11 residues long. CDR3 nucleotide sequence: TGTGCCTGGAGTGTCGGGAATGAGCAGTTCTTC. Its translation is CAWSVGNEQFF.

V and J are TRBV15 and TRBJ2-1, with 8 positions matching TRBD2. The V segment lost 1 base and the J segment 5 bases; nucleotides outside the gene matches: 4. CDR3 size: 15 residues. The V gene's germline CDR1 is LNHNV and CDR2 YYDKDF (reference sequence). Here the CDR3 DNA reads TGTGCCACCAGCAGAGGCAATAGCGGGAACAATGAGCAGTTCTTC. Protein sequence: CATSRGNSGNNEQFF.

The genes are TRBV27 and TRBJ2-7; a weak D match, TRBD2 (6 bases). Per the germline V gene, CDR1 is MNHEY and CDR2 is SMNVEV (reference sequence). Deletions cut 6 bases from V and 2 bases from J, with 8 bases between. This CDR3 comprises 12 residues. Here the CDR3 reads CASSGTPYEQYF. In DNA, the CDR3 is TGTGCCAGCAGCGGGACTCCCTACGAGCAGTACTTC.

The rearrangement joins TRBV19 to TRBJ2-7; TRBD2 matches 10 bases. This CDR3 region has 14 residues. Germline-derived CDR1 and CDR2 are LNHDA and SQIVND (reference sequence). V dropped 6 bases and J dropped 3; count of bases not matched to a gene: 5. The CDR3 is CASRPGTSDYEQYF. As DNA, the CDR3 is TGTGCCAGTAGACCCGGGACTAGCGACTACGAGCAGTACTTC. The full variable domain, with the rest looked up from reference TRBV19 and TRBJ2-7, is DGGITQSPKYLFRKEGQNVTLSCEQNLNHDAMYWYRQDPGQGLRLIYYSQIVNDFQKGDIAEGYSVSREKKESFPLTVTSAQKNPTAFYLCASRPGTSDYEQYFGPGTRLTVT.

The V and J genes are TRBV5-1 and TRBJ2-7; 9 bases are a match to TRBD1. The CDR3 sequence is 15 residues long. Germline V gene lookup returns CDR1 SGHRS and CDR2 YFSETQ. V was clipped by 4 bases and J by 0 bases; unmatched bases: 5. In nucleotides, the CDR3 is TGCGCCAGCAGCGACCGGGACAGGGCCTCCTACGAGCAGTACTTC. Translation gives CASSDRDRASYEQYF.